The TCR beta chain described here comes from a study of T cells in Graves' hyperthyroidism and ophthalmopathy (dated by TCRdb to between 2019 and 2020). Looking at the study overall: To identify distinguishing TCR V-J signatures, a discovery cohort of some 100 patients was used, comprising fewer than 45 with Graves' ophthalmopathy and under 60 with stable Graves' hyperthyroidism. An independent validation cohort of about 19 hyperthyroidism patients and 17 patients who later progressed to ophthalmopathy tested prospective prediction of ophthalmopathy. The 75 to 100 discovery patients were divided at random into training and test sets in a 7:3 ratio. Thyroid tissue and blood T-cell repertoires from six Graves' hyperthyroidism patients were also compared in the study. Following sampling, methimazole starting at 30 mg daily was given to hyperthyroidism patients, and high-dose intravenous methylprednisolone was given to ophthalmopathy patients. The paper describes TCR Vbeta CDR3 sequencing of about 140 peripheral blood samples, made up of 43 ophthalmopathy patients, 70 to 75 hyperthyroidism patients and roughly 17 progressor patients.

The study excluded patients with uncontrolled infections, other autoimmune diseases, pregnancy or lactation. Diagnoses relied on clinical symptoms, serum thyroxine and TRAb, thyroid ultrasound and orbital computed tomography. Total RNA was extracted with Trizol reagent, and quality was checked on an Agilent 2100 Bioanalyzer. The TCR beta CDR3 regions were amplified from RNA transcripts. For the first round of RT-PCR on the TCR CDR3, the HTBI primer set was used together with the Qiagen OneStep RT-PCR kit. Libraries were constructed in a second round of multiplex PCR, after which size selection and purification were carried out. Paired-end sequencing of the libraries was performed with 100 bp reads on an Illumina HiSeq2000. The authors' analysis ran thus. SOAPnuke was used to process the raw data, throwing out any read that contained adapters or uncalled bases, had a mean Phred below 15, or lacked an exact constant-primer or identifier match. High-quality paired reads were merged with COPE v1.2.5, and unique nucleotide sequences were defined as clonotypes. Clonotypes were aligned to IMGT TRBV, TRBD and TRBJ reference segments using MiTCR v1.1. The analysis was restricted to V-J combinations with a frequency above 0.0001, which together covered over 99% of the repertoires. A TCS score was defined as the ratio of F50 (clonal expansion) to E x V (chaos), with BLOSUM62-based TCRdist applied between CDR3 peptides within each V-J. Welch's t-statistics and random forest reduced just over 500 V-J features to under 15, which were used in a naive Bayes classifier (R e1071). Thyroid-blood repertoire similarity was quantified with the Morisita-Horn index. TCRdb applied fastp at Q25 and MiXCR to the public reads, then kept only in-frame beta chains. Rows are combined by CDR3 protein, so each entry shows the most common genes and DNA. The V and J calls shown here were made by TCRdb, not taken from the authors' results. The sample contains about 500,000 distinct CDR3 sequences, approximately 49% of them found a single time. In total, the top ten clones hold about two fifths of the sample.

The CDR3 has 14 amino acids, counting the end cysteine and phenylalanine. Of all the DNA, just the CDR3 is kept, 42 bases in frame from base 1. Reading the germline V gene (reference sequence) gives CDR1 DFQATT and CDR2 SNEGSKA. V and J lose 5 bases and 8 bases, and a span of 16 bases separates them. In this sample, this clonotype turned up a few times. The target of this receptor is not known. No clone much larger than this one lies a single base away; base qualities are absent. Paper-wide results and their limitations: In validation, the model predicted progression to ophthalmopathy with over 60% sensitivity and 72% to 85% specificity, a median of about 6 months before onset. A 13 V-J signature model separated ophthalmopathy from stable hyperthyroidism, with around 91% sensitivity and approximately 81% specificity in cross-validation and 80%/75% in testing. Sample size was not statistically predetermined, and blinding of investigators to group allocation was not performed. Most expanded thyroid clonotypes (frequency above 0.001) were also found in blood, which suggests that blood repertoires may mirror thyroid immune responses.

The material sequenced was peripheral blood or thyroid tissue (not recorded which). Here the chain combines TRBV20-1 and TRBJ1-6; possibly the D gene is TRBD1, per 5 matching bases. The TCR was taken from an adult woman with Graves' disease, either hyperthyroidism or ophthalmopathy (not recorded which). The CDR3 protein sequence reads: CSARPSGGDSPLHF. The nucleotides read TGCAGTGCTCGCCCGTCGGGGGGTGATTCACCCCTCCACTTT.